Only a few counts were recorded for the clone carrying this TCR beta chain. The target antigen is unknown. The data are from a study of response to subunit inactivated influenza vaccine. Findings and caveats of the study: The authors suggested that every seasonal influenza vaccination recruits few new T cells.

J lost 2 bases, V lost 0 bases, and 7 bases had no gene match. CDR1 and CDR2 from the germline V gene are MNHEY and SVGAGI. The CDR3 spans 17 residues. Each CDR3 protein is one row after TCRdb ran MiXCR on the RT-PCR reads. The sample has 500,000 or so distinct CDR3 sequences, approximately 15% seen once; the top ten hold 3%. The chain couples TRBV6-5 to TRBJ1-3, with 7 nucleotides matching TRBD1. Material: CD4+ T cells sorted from PBMCs, obtained less than 30 months after vaccination. This receptor was identified in a man between 50 and 69 years old who received an inactivated influenza vaccine. CDR3 sequence (DNA): TGTGCCAGCAGTTACTCGAGCTTGGGGACAGCTGGAAACACCATATATTTT. Encoded protein: CASSYSSLGTAGNTIYF.